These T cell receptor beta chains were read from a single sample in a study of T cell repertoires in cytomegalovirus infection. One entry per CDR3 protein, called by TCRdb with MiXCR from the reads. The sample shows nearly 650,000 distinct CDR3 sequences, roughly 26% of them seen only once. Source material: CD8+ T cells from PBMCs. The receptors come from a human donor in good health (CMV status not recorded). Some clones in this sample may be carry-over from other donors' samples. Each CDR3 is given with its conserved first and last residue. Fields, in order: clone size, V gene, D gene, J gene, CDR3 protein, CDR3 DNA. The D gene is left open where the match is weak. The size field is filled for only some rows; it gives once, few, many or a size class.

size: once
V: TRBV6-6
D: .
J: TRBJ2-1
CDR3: CASRAGQDEQFF
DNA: TGTGCCAGCAGGGCAGGGCAGGATGAGCAGTTCTTC

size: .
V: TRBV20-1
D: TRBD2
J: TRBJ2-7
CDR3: CSAGTSGAPYEQYF
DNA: TGCAGTGCTGGGACTAGCGGGGCTCCCTACGAGCAGTACTTC

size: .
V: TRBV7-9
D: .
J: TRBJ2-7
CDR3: CASSLDARSYEQYF
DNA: TGTGCCAGCAGCTTAGACGCACGCAGCTACGAGCAGTACTTC

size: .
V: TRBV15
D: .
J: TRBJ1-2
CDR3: CATSRDWGGGYTF
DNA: TGTGCCACCAGCAGAGACTGGGGAGGCGGCTACACCTTC

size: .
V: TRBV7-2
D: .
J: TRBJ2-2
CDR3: CASSLNVANTNTGELFF
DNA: TGTGCCAGTAGCTTAAACGTGGCGAATACGAACACCGGGGAGCTGTTTTTT

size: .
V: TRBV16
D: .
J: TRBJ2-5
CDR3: CASSQSTHKETQYF
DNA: TGTGCCAGCAGCCAATCCACACATAAAGAGACCCAGTACTTC

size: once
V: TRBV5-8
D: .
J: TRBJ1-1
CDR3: CASSKVWGSTEAFF
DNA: TGTGCCAGCAGCAAGGTCTGGGGGAGCACTGAAGCTTTCTTT

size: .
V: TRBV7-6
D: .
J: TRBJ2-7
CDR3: CASSLGGLVHEQYF
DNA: TGTGCCAGCAGCCTCGGGGGGCTCGTCCACGAGCAGTACTTC

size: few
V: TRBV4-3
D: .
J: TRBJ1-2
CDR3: CASSLRRTRWVAAF
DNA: TGCGCCAGCAGCCTGCGGAGGACACGCTGGGTTGCGGCCTTC

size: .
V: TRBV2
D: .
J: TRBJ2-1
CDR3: CAISRRDVKVDEQFF
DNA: TGTGCCATCTCCCGGAGGGATGTTAAGGTCGATGAGCAGTTCTTC

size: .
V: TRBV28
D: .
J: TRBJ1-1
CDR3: CASSFEHMNTEAFF
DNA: TGTGCCAGCAGTTTTGAGCACATGAACACTGAAGCTTTCTTT

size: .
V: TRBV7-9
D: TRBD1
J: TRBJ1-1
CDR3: CANSTGDGVNTEAFF
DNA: TGTGCCAACAGTACAGGGGACGGGGTGAACACTGAAGCTTTCTTT

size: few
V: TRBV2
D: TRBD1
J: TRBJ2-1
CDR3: CASFTGEQVNEQFF
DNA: TGTGCCAGTTTTACAGGGGAACAGGTCAATGAGCAGTTCTTC

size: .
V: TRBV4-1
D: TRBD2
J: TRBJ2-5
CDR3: CASSQDFAGGREETQYF
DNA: TGCGCCAGCAGCCAAGATTTCGCGGGGGGCCGGGAGGAGACCCAGTACTTC

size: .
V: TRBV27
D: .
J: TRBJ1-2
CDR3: CASSLSGIGPYNYGYTF
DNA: TGTGCCAGCAGTTTATCGGGAATCGGACCCTATAACTATGGCTACACCTTC

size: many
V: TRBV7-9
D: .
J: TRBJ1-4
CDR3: CASSSRLAPLNEKLFF
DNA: TGTGCCAGCAGCTCGCGACTAGCCCCGCTAAATGAAAAACTGTTTTTT

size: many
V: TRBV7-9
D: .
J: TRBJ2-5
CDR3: CASSPREYQETQYF
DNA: TGTGCCAGCAGCCCCAGGGAATACCAAGAGACCCAGTACTTC

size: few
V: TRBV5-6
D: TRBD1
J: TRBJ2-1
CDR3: CASSGGTGNNEQFF
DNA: TGTGCCAGCAGCGGGGGGACAGGGAATAATGAGCAGTTCTTC

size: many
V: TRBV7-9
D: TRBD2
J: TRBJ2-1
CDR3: CANRGGGQAYNEQFF
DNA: TGTGCCAACCGCGGCGGGGGGCAAGCCTACAATGAGCAGTTCTTC

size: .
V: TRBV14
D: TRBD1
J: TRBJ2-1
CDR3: CASSQWTGPHNEQFF
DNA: TGTGCCAGCAGCCAATGGACAGGGCCCCACAATGAGCAGTTCTTC

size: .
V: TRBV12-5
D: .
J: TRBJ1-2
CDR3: CASGLMGYAGYGDYTF
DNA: TGTGCTAGTGGTTTGATGGGGTACGCGGGGTATGGTGACTACACCTTC

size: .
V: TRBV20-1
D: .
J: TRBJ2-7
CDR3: CSAEDQEWAYEQYF
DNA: TGCAGTGCTGAGGATCAAGAGTGGGCCTACGAGCAGTACTTC

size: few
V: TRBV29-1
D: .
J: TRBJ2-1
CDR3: CSVGRGGYFNEQFF
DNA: TGCAGCGTTGGTCGAGGGGGGTACTTCAATGAGCAGTTCTTC

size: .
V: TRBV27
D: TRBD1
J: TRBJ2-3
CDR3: CASSMGTGIFDTQYF
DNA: TGTGCCAGCAGTATGGGGACAGGGATCTTCGATACGCAGTATTTT

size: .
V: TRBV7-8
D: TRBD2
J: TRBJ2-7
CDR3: CAGSSSLAGDYEQYF
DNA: TGTGCCGGCAGCTCCAGCCTAGCGGGGGACTACGAGCAGTACTTC

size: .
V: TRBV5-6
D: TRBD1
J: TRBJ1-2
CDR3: CASSLRGQGTYGYTF
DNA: TGTGCCAGCAGCTTGCGGGGACAGGGCACCTATGGCTACACCTTC

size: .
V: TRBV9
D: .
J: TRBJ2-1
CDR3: CASSNSGGAMDEQFF
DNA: TGTGCCAGCAGCAACTCTGGGGGGGCGATGGATGAGCAGTTCTTC

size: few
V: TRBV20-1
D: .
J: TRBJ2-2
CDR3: CSATTGSVNTGELFF
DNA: TGCAGTGCTACGACGGGATCTGTGAACACCGGGGAGCTGTTTTTT

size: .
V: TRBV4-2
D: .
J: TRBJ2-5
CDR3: CASSQVGPKETQYF
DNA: TGTGCCAGCAGCCAAGTCGGGCCGAAAGAGACCCAGTACTTC

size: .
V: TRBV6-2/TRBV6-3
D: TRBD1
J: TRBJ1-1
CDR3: CASSYPATGILNTEAYF
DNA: TGTGCCAGCAGTTACCCGGCGACAGGGATTCTGAACACTGAAGCTTACTTT

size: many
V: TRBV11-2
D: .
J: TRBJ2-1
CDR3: CASSPGTEQFF
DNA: TGTGCCAGCAGCCCCGGAACGGAGCAGTTCTTC

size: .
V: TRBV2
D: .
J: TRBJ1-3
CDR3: CASSEFPQGSGNTIYF
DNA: TGTGCCAGCAGTGAATTCCCTCAAGGCTCTGGAAACACCATATATTTT

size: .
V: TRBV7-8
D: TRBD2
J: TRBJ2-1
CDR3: CASSREGSAGNEQFF
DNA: TGTGCCAGCAGCCGGGAGGGGTCGGCAGGGAATGAGCAGTTCTTC

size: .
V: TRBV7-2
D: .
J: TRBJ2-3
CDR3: CASSFGAGRSDTQYF
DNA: TGTGCCAGCAGCTTCGGGGCGGGCCGGTCGGATACGCAGTATTTT

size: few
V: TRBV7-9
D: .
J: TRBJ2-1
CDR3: CASSSIVRYNEQFF
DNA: TGTGCCAGCAGCTCGATAGTCCGGTACAATGAGCAGTTCTTC

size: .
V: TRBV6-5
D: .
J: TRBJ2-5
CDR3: CASSYENGETQYF
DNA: TGTGCCAGCAGTTACGAGAACGGAGAGACCCAGTACTTC

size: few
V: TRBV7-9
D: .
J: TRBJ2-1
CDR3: CASSLRGTPFEQFF
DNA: TGTGCCAGCAGCTTAAGAGGGACACCATTTGAGCAGTTCTTC

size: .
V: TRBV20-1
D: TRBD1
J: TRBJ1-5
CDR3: CSAVDRGFDQPQHF
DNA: TGCAGTGCCGTAGACAGGGGTTTTGATCAGCCCCAGCATTTT

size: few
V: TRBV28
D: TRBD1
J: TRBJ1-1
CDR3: CASSEGQDHYNTEAFF
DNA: TGTGCCAGCAGTGAGGGACAGGACCATTATAACACTGAAGCTTTCTTT

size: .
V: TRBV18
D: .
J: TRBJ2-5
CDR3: CASAPPGEETQYF
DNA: TGTGCCAGCGCACCACCGGGGGAAGAGACCCAGTACTTC

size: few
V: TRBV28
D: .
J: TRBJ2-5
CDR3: CASSLYTIKETQYF
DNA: TGTGCCAGCAGTTTATACACTATTAAAGAGACCCAGTACTTC

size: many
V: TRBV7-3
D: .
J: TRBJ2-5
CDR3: CASSPGTLVARETQYF
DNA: TGTGCCAGCAGCCCTGGAACGCTGGTCGCGCGAGAGACCCAGTACTTC

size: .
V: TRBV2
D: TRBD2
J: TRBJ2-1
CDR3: CASSEGLAGSYNEQFF
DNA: TGTGCCAGCAGTGAAGGGCTAGCGGGGAGCTACAATGAGCAGTTCTTC

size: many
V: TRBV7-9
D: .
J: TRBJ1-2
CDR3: CASSLGGVEGYTF
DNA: TGTGCCAGCAGCTTAGGAGGAGTAGAGGGCTACACCTTC

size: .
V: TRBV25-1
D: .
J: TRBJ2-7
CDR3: CASSPTGYYEQYF
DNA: TGTGCCAGCAGCCCGACAGGATACTACGAGCAGTACTTC

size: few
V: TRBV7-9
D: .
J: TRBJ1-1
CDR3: CASSPFGGRSVVPEAFF
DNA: TGTGCCAGCAGCCCCTTCGGGGGGCGGTCTGTCGTCCCTGAAGCTTTCTTT

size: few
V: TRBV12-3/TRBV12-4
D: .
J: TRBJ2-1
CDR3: CASSLALRDFWGGFLNEQFF
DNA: TGTGCCAGCAGTTTAGCGCTAAGGGACTTCTGGGGGGGCTTTCTGAATGAGCAGTTCTTC

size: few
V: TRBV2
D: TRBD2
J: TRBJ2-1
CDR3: CASSSRSGGGNNEQFF
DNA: TGTGCCAGCAGTTCAAGGAGCGGGGGGGGTAACAATGAGCAGTTCTTC

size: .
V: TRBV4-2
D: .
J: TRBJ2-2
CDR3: CASSHWAGELFF
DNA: TGTGCCAGCAGCCATTGGGCGGGGGAGCTGTTTTTT